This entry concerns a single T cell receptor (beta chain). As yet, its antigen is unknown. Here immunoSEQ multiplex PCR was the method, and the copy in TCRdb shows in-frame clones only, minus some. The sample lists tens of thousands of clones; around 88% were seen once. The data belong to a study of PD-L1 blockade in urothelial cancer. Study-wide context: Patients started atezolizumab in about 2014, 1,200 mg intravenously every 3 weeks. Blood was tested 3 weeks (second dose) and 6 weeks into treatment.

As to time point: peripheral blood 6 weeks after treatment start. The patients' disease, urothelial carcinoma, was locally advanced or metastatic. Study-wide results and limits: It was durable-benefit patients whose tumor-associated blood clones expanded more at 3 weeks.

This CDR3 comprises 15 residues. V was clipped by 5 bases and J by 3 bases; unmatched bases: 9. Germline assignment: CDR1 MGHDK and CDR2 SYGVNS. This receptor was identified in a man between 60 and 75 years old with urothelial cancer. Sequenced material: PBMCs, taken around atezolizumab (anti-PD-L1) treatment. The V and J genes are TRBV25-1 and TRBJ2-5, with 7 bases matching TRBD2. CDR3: CASSSAGETKETQYF. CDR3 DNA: TGTGCCAGCAGTTCTGCGGGGGAGACGAAAGAGACCCAGTACTTC.